These T cell receptor beta chains were read from a single sample in a study of blood T cell repertoires in COVID-19. Only in-frame clones appear in the TCRdb table, and some are missing; sequencing was by immunoSEQ multiplex PCR. In the table there are about 380,000 clones, 85% of which are singletons. Sequencing used peripheral blood. These receptors originate from a woman aged 18 to 35 with acute or convalescent COVID-19. CDR3s include the opening cysteine and the closing phenylalanine or tryptophan. A D gene is named only where the DNA matches it firmly. Only part of the rows carry a size: once, few, many, or a class if the clone is expanded.

>TRBD2|TRBJ2-7|TRBV2|.
CASSGTSGGSYEQYF
TGTGCCAGCAGTGGGACTAGCGGGGGCTCCTACGAGCAGTACTTC
>TRBD1|TRBJ2-1|TRBV28|.
CASSSGTEPYNEQFF
TGTGCCAGCAGTTCCGGGACAGAGCCTTACAATGAGCAGTTCTTC
>.|TRBJ1-1|TRBV19|.
CASLARGNTEAFF
TGTGCCAGTCTCGCCAGGGGGAACACTGAAGCTTTCTTT
>TRBD1|TRBJ1-3|TRBV6-5|.
CASGRTGQDTIYF
TGTGCCAGCGGTCGGACAGGGCAAGACACCATATATTTT
>.|TRBJ2-7|TRBV24-1|.
CATSDPGQGYEQYF
TGTGCCACCAGTGATCCGGGACAAGGTTACGAGCAGTACTTC
>.|TRBJ2-3|TRBV9|once
CASSARQGTDTQYF
TGTGCCAGCAGCGCTAGACAGGGCACAGATACGCAGTATTTT
>TRBD2|TRBJ2-3|TRBV19|.
CASSYISGGSTDTQYF
TGTGCCAGTAGTTACATTAGCGGGGGAAGCACAGATACGCAGTATTTT
>.|TRBJ2-3|TRBV12-3/TRBV12-4|.
CASSKTIRDTQYF
TGTGCCAGCAGCAAGACTATTAGGGATACGCAGTATTTT
>TRBD1|TRBJ2-2|TRBV24-1|.
CATAGTANTGELFF
TGTGCCACCGCCGGGACAGCGAACACCGGGGAGCTGTTTTTT
>TRBD2|TRBJ2-5|TRBV7-3|.
CASSLGAGGYQETQYF
TGTGCCAGCAGCTTAGGAGCGGGAGGTTACCAAGAGACCCAGTACTTC
>.|TRBJ1-5|TRBV18|once
CASSLNQGNQPQHF
TGTGCCAGCTCACTAAATCAGGGAAATCAGCCCCAGCATTTT
>.|TRBJ1-5|TRBV12-5|.
CASGLVKDSNQPQHF
TGTGCTAGTGGTTTGGTCAAGGACAGTAATCAGCCCCAGCATTTT
>.|TRBJ2-1|TRBV5-1|.
CASSLVAESSYNEQFF
TGCGCCAGCAGCTTGGTGGCGGAAAGCTCCTACAATGAGCAGTTCTTC
>.|TRBJ1-6|TRBV15|.
CATAGSANSPLHF
TGTGCCACCGCGGGGAGTGCTAATTCACCCCTCCACTTT
>.|TRBJ1-5|TRBV29-1|.
CSVAMGGPNQPQHF
TGCAGCGTTGCAATGGGGGGGCCGAATCAGCCCCAGCATTTT
>.|TRBJ1-1|TRBV19|few
CASSFRDKNTEAFF
TGTGCCAGTAGTTTCCGGGACAAGAACACTGAAGCTTTCTTT
>TRBD1|TRBJ2-3|TRBV5-4|once
CASSYGQGKQDTQYF
TGTGCCAGCAGCTACGGACAGGGGAAGCAAGATACGCAGTATTTT
>TRBD1|TRBJ2-1|TRBV5-4|.
CASSLLTGGYNEQFF
TGTGCCAGCAGCTTGCTGACAGGGGGTTACAATGAGCAGTTCTTC
>.|TRBJ1-4|TRBV5-1|.
CASSSTRDGEKLFF
TGCGCCAGCAGCTCCACCCGGGATGGGGAAAAACTGTTTTTT
>.|TRBJ1-4|TRBV5-5|few
CASSLAEGINEKLFF
TGTGCCAGCAGCCTAGCTGAGGGCATTAATGAAAAACTGTTTTTT